The 25 T cell receptor beta chains below were found in one sample sequenced in a study of T cell repertoires in cytomegalovirus infection. TCRdb redid the calling of the reads with MiXCR, one entry per CDR3 protein. The profile shows 750,000 to 900,000 distinct CDR3 sequences, roughly 28% of them singletons. No antigen has been assigned to these receptors. This specimen consisted of cultured CD8+ T cells from PBMCs, obtained from culture after CMV antigen stimulation. The origin of the receptors is a human donor in good health (CMV status not recorded). Some clones in this sample may be carry-over from other donors' samples.

This clonotype was counted ten times or more. The chain links TRBV10-3 to TRBJ2-7; a weak D match, TRBD1 (6 bases). Germline V CDR1 and CDR2: ENHRY, SYGVKD. The V end was cut by 4 bases, the J end by 0 bases, with 19 bases between. The length of the CDR3 is 17 residues. The CDR3 here is CAISVALRTADSYEQYF. For the CDR3, the DNA is TGTGCCATCAGTGTTGCCCTTCGGACAGCCGACTCCTACGAGCAGTACTTC.

The chain joins TRBV6-5 to TRBJ2-7; TRBD2 agrees at 8 bases. Trimming took 3 bases from V and 0 from J; bases not matched to a gene: 13. Germline lookup yields CDR1 MNHEY and CDR2 SVGAGI. The CDR3 sequence is 18 residues long. CDR3 protein: CASSYMGLVAGSSYEQYF. The DNA for the CDR3 is TGTGCCAGCAGTTATATGGGTTTGGTAGCGGGGAGCTCCTACGAGCAGTACTTC.

This chain uses TRBV2 with TRBJ1-1, with 7 bases fitting TRBD1. The CDR3 covers 15 residues. After removal of 6 bases from V and 5 bases from J, the junction contained 12 bases not matched to a gene. CDR1 is SNHLY and CDR2 is FYNNEI in the germline V gene. The CDR3 protein is CASRANSGQSTEAFF. The CDR3 region has the DNA TGTGCCAGCAGAGCTAACTCGGGACAGTCTACTGAAGCTTTCTTT. Variable domain in full (rest from reference TRBV2 and TRBJ1-1): EPEVTQTPSHQVTQMGQEVILRCVPISNHLYFYWYRQILGQKVEFLVSFYNNEISEKSEIFDDQFSVERPDGSNFTLKIRSTKLEDSAMYFCASRANSGQSTEAFFGQGTRLTVV.

The J gene is TRBJ1-1, the V gene TRBV6-5; D might be TRBD1 (5 bases). Germline CDR1 MNHEY, CDR2 SVGAGI. The CDR3 contains 15 residues. V was shortened by 3 bases and J by 5 bases, with 16 bases between the two germline ends. The chain's CDR3 is CASSYLLGRRTEAFF. The CDR3 DNA sequence: TGTGCCAGCAGTTATTTGTTGGGGCGGAGGACTGAAGCTTTCTTT.

This chain uses TRBV7-6 with TRBJ2-7, with D possibly being TRBD1 or TRBD2 (6 bases each). The germline V and J ends were trimmed by 4 bases and 2 bases, with 18 bases remaining between them. This CDR3 comprises 16 residues. The germline V gene has CDR1 SGHVS and CDR2 FNYEAQ. The DNA for the CDR3 is TGTGCCAGCAGCTCAAGCGGTAGGGGGGTGACCTACGAGCAGTACTTC. Translated, it gives CASSSSGRGVTYEQYF. The full variable domain, its missing parts supplied by reference TRBV7-6 and TRBJ2-7, is GAGVSQSPRYKVTKRGQDVALRCDPISGHVSLYWYRQALGQGPEFLTYFNYEAQQDKSGLPNDRFSAERPEGSISTLTIQRTEQRDSAMYRCASSSSGRGVTYEQYFGPGTRLTVT.

This clonotype was detected only a few times. The gene calls are TRBV6-1 and TRBJ2-1; unclear D gene. Per the germline V gene, CDR1 is MNHNS and CDR2 is SASEGT. V was shortened by 0 bases and J by 2 bases, with 8 bases between the two germline ends. The CDR3 covers 15 residues. For the CDR3, the DNA is TGTGCCAGCAGTGAAGCAACCAGTCCCTACAATGAGCAGTTCTTC. Residues: CASSEATSPYNEQFF.

The gene calls are TRBV7-9 and TRBJ1-1; D is unclear. Germline CDR1 is SEHNR and CDR2 is FQNEAQ (reference sequence). V lost 4 bases and J lost 7, with 16 bases in between. This CDR3 has 14 amino acids. CDR3 nucleotides: TGTGCCAGCAGCTCATCACGGGGTTGGGTTGAAGCTTTCTTT. Residues: CASSSSRGWVEAFF.

This clonotype was observed a handful of times. The gene calls are TRBV5-6 and TRBJ1-1; TRBD1 agrees at 11 bases. This CDR3 spans 16 amino acids. Germline CDR1 reads SGHDT; CDR2 reads YYEEEE. V shed 5 bases and J 6 bases; nucleotides not matched to a gene: 12. The CDR3 DNA is TGTGCCAGCAGACCTTGGGACAGGGGGGGTCGTGCTGAAGCTTTCTTT. Encoded protein: CASRPWDRGGRAEAFF. Using reference TRBV5-6 and TRBJ1-1 for the parts outside the CDR3, the full variable domain is DAGVTQSPTHLIKTRGQQVTLRCSPKSGHDTVSWYQQALGQGPQFIFQYYEEEERQRGNFPDRFSGHQFPNYSSELNVNALLLGDSALYLCASRPWDRGGRAEAFFGQGTRLTVV.

In this sample, this clonotype turned up a few times. This chain connects TRBV27 to TRBJ1-5; 10 nucleotides align to TRBD1. Trimming removed 5 bases from V and 6 bases from J; junction bases left unmatched: 13. In germline, CDR1 is MNHEY, CDR2 SMNVEV (reference sequence). The CDR3 is 17 residues long. The CDR3 reads CASSGGRDRGAGQPQHF. DNA for the CDR3: TGTGCCAGCAGTGGGGGCCGGGACAGGGGAGCCGGTCAGCCCCAGCATTTT.

This clonotype came up a few times. The rearrangement joins TRBV12-3 or TRBV12-4 to TRBJ2-2; D possibly corresponds to TRBD1 (6 bases). Trimming cost V 5 bases and J 4 bases, with 26 bases left between them. This CDR3 is built from 19 residues. The CDR3 coding sequence is TGTGCCAGCAGTCCAGGGGATCGAGAGTCCCACCTAAGCACCGGGGAGCTGTTTTTT. Translating it yields CASSPGDRESHLSTGELFF.

This clonotype has only a few counts. The rearrangement links TRBV6-5 to TRBJ1-1; 7 bases align to TRBD1. Germline CDR1 is MNHEY and CDR2 is SVGAGI. The CDR3 spans 16 residues. V lost 2 bases, J lost 3 bases, and 9 bases stayed unmatched. The CDR3: CASSYTLRGRDTEAFF. DNA of the CDR3: TGTGCCAGCAGTTACACTCTAAGGGGGCGGGACACTGAAGCTTTCTTT.

This clonotype has a handful of counts. The V gene is TRBV5-1, the J gene TRBJ1-1; no firm D call. V was clipped by 0 bases and J by 3 bases, with 9 bases between them. This CDR3 region has 14 residues. Per germline, CDR1 SGHRS and CDR2 YFSETQ. This CDR3 is CASSLEVLDTEAFF. In nucleotides, the CDR3 is TGCGCCAGCAGCTTGGAGGTGCTGGACACTGAAGCTTTCTTT.

In regard to this clonotype: Compared with germline, one end of the junction differs, possibly owing to a read error. This sequence joins TRBV6-4 and TRBJ2-2, with 10 bases lining up with TRBD1. The CDR3 has 15 amino acids. Germline V gene lookup returns CDR1 MRHNA and CDR2 SNTAGT. The CDR3 sequence: CASSAGTGDTGELLF. The CDR3 region has the DNA TGTGCCAGCAGCGCCGGGACAGGGGACACCGGGGAGCTGTTATTT.

The rearrangement uses TRBV7-8 and TRBJ2-1, with a possible D match to TRBD2 (5 bases). Germline V gene lookup returns CDR1 SGHVS and CDR2 FQNEAQ. The V gene lost 1 base and the J gene lost 3 bases, with 16 bases spanning the gap. CDR3 length: 17 residues. CDR3 sequence reads: CASSLDGGGQSYNEQFF. CDR3 bases: TGTGCCAGCAGCTTAGATGGAGGTGGGCAGAGCTACAATGAGCAGTTCTTC.

This clonotype was detected only a few times. The gene calls are TRBV6-2 or TRBV6-3 and TRBJ2-7, with 7 nucleotides matching TRBD2. The germline gives CDR1 MNHEY, CDR2 SVGEGT. The V and J ends lost 7 bases and 4 bases, in that order; junction bases with no gene match: 4. The CDR3 totals 12 residues. CDR3 nucleotide sequence: TGTGCCAGCACCCACGGGGGGTACGAGCAGTACGTC. Translation: CASTHGGYEQYV.

This clonotype was detected a few times. V is TRBV28 and J is TRBJ1-5, with D uncertain. Germline CDR1 reads MDHEN; CDR2 reads SYDVKM. The CDR3 runs 13 residues. Trimming pared 3 bases from V and 3 bases from J, leaving 6 bases between. DNA for the CDR3: TGTGCCAGCAGTTTCGTGGACAATCAGCCCCAGCATTTT. Protein sequence: CASSFVDNQPQHF.

The CDR3 coding sequence is TGCAGCGTTACCCGGGGCATGAACACTGAAGCTTTCTTT. This encodes CSVTRGMNTEAFF. The rearrangement links TRBV29-1 to TRBJ1-1, with D maybe TRBD1 (5 bases). The ends were cut back, 5 bases at V and 0 bases at J, with 10 bases in the middle. CDR3 length: 13 amino acids. Germline CDR1 is SQVTM and CDR2 is ANQGSEA. Variable domain in full (rest from reference TRBV29-1 and TRBJ1-1): SAVISQKPSRDICQRGTSLTIQCQVDSQVTMMFWYRQQPGQSLTLIATANQGSEATYESGFVIDKFPISRPNLTFSTLTVSNMSPEDSSIYLCSVTRGMNTEAFFGQGTRLTVV.

This chain connects TRBV12-5 to TRBJ1-3; tentative D call: TRBD1 (5 bases). Germline V CDR1 and CDR2: LGHNT, FRNRAP. The V end was cut by 2 bases, the J end by 3 bases, with 8 bases between. The CDR3 has 14 residues. The CDR3 loop is CASGLTDSGNTIYF. The CDR3 DNA is TGTGCTAGTGGTTTGACCGACAGTGGAAACACCATATATTTT.

This clonotype was found a few times. The chain has TRBV7-9 and TRBJ1-1; the D gene is possibly TRBD1 (5 bases). CDR1 is SEHNR and CDR2 is FQNEAQ in the germline V gene (reference sequence). The germline V and J ends were trimmed by 6 bases and 0 bases, with 8 bases remaining between them. This CDR3 has 13 residues. CDR3 protein: CASRGGVNTEAFF. DNA for the CDR3: TGTGCCAGCAGAGGAGGGGTGAACACTGAAGCTTTCTTT.

The chain has TRBV6-5 and TRBJ1-1; 7 bases line up with TRBD1. The CDR3 loop spans 14 amino acids. The J segment lost 13 bases and the V segment lost 0 bases, leaving 11 bases of the junction unmatched. Per the germline V gene, CDR1 is MNHEY and CDR2 is SVGAGI. CDR3 amino acids: CASSYSPKGAPDFF. In DNA, the CDR3 is TGTGCCAGCAGTTACTCCCCTAAGGGGGCGCCTGATTTCTTT.

Concerning this clonotype itself: A junction end diverges from the germline sequence, so it may reflect a read error. The chain carries TRBV6-2 or TRBV6-3 and TRBJ1-1; 9 bases align to TRBD1. The CDR3 has 13 amino acids. The germline V gene encodes CDR1 MNHEY and CDR2 SVGEGT. CDR3 DNA sequence: TGTGTCAGCAGTCAGGACAGGGGCACTGAAGCTTTCTTT. Its protein is CVSSQDRGTEAFF.

This clonotype has at least ten counts. The J gene is TRBJ2-1, the V gene TRBV7-9, with D possibly matching TRBD2 (6 bases). The CDR3 contains 14 residues. Germline V gene lookup returns CDR1 SEHNR and CDR2 FQNEAQ (reference sequence). The V end was cut by 4 bases, the J end by 5 bases, with 12 bases between. CDR3 bases: TGTGCCAGCAGCTCCGGGACTTCCAACAATGAGCAGTTCTTC. Translation: CASSSGTSNNEQFF.

In its sample, this clonotype was seen many times. This chain links TRBV7-2 with TRBJ2-1; D is ambiguous. Germline-derived CDR1 and CDR2 are SGHTA and FQGNSA. The V gene lost 3 bases and the J gene lost 8 bases, with 8 bases spanning the gap. The CDR3 is 12 amino acids. As DNA, the CDR3 is TGTGCCAGCAGCTTGGCAATCTATGAGCAGTTCTTC. Its translation: CASSLAIYEQFF.

Details on this clonotype: A much larger clone sits a single nucleotide away, making a read error possible. The V and J genes are TRBV7-3 and TRBJ2-1; D might be TRBD1 (6 bases). This CDR3 spans 15 amino acids. Germline V gene lookup returns CDR1 SGHTA and CDR2 FQGTGA. Between the trimmed V and J ends, which lost 2 bases and 5 bases, there was a span of 13 bases. The CDR3 reads CASSLVRGRDNEQFF. In nucleotides, the CDR3 is TGTGCCAGCAGCTTAGTCAGGGGTAGGGACAATGAGCAGTTCTTC.

This chain links TRBV12-3 or TRBV12-4 with TRBJ1-2, with 10 bases aligning to TRBD1. The trim removed 5 bases at V and 4 bases at J, leaving 7 bases unmatched. The CDR3 has 15 residues. CDR3 bases: TGTGCCAGCAGTACGTCCGGGACAGGGGTCTATGGCTACACCTTC. It yields the protein CASSTSGTGVYGYTF.